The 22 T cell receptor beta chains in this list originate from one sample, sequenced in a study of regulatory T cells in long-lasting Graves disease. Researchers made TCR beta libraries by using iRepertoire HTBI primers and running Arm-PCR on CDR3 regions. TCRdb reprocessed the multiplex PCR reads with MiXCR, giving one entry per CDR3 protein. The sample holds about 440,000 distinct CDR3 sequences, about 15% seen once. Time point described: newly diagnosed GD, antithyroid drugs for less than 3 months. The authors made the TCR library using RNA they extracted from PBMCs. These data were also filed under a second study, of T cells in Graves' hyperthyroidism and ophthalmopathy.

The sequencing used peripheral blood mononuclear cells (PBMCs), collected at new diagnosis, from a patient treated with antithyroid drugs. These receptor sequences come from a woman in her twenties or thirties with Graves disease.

The CDR3: CASSDGQGGTGELFF. CDR3 coding DNA: TGTGCCAGCAGTGACGGACAGGGTGGCACCGGGGAGCTGTTTTTT. The V call is TRBV6-4, the J call TRBJ2-2; 8 bases match TRBD1. With V trimmed by 2 bases and J by 4 bases, 3 bases remained unmatched. Germline loops: CDR1 MRHNA, CDR2 SNTAGT. This CDR3 is built from 15 residues.

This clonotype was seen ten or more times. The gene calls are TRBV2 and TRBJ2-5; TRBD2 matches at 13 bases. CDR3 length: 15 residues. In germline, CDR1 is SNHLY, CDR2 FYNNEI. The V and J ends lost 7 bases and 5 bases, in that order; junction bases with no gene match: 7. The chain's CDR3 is CASNGLAGDWETQYF. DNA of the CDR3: TGTGCCAGCAACGGACTAGCGGGAGATTGGGAGACCCAGTACTTC.

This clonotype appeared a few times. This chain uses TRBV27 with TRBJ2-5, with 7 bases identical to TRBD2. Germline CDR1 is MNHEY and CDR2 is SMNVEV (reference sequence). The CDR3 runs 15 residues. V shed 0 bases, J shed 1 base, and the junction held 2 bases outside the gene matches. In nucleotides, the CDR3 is TGTGCCAGCAGTTTATCGGGAGGGTCCCAAGAGACCCAGTACTTC. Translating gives CASSLSGGSQETQYF.

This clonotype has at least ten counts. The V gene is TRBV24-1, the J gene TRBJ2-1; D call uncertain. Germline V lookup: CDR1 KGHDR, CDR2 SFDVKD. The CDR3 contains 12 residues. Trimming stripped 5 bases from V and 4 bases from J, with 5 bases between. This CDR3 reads CATSGGYNEQFF. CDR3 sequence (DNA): TGTGCCACCAGTGGGGGTTACAATGAGCAGTTCTTC.

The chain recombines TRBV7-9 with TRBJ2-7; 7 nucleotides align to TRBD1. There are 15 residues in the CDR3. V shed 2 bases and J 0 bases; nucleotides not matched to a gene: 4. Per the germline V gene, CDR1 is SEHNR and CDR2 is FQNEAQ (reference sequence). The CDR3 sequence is CASSLFWDSSYEQYF. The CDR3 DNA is TGTGCCAGCAGCTTATTTTGGGACAGCTCCTACGAGCAGTACTTC. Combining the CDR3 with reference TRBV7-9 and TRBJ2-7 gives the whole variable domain DTGVSQNPRHKITKRGQNVTFRCDPISEHNRLYWYRQTLGQGPEFLTYFQNEAQLEKSRLLSDRFSAERPKGSFSTLEIQRTEQGDSAMYLCASSLFWDSSYEQYFGPGTRLTVT.

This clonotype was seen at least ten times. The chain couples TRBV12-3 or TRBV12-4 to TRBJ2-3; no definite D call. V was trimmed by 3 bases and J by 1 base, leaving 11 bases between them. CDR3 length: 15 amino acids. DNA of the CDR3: TGTGCCAGCAGTTTTGACAACCCTGGCACAGATACGCAGTATTTT. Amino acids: CASSFDNPGTDTQYF.

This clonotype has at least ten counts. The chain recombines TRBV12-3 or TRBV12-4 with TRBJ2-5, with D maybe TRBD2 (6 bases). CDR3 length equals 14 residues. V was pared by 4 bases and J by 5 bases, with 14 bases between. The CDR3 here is CASSSVGGKETQYF. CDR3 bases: TGTGCCAGCAGTTCCGTTGGGGGGAAGGAGACCCAGTACTTC.

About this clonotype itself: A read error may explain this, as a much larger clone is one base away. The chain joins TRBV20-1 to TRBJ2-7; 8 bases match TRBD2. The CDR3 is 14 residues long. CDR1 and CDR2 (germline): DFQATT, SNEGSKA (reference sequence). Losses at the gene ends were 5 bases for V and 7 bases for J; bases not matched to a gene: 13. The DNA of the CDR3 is TGCAGTGCTCAAAAACCGGGACTAGGATATGAGCAGTACTTC. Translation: CSAQKPGLGYEQYF.

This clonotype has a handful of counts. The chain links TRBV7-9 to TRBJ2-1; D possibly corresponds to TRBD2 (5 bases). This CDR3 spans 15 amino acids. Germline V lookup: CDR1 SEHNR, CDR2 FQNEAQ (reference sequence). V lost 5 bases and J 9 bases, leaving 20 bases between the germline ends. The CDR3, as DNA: TGTGCCAGCAGCCCTAACACTCGATTAGCGAGTGAGCAGTTCTTC. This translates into CASSPNTRLASEQFF.

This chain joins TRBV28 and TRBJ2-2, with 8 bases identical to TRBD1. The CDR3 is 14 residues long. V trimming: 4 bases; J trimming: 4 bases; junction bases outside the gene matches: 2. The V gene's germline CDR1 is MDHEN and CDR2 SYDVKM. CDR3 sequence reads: CASSSGQATGELFF. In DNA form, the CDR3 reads TGTGCCAGCAGTTCGGGACAGGCCACCGGGGAGCTGTTTTTT. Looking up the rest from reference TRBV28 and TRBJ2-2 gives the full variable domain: DVKVTQSSRYLVKRTGEKVFLECVQDMDHENMFWYRQDPGLGLRLIYFSYDVKMKEKGDIPEGYSVSREKKERFSLILESASTNQTSMYLCASSSGQATGELFFGEGSRLTVL.

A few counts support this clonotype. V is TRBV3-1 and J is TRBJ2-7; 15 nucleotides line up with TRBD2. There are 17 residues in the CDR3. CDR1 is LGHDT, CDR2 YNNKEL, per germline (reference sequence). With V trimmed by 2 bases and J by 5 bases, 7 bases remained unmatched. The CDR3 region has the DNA TGTGCCAGCAGCCAACTCGGACTAGCGGGAGGGCTCGACGAGCAGTACTTC. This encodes CASSQLGLAGGLDEQYF.

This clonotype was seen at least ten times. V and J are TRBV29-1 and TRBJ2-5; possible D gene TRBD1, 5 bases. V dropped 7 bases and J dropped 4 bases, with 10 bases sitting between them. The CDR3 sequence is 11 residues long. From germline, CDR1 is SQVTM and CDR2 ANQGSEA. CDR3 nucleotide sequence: TGCAGCGCCCAAAGGGGAGAGACCCAGTACTTC. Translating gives CSAQRGETQYF.

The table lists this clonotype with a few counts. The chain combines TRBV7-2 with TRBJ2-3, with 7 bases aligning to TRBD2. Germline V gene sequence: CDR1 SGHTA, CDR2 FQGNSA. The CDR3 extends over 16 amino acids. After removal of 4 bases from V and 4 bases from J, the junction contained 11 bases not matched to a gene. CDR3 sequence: CASSSQRTSSSDTQYF. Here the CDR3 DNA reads TGTGCCAGCAGCTCACAAAGGACTAGTAGCTCAGATACGCAGTATTTT.

CDR3 loop: CASSLGTTLEQETQYF. CDR3 nucleotide sequence: TGCGCCAGCAGCTTGGGGACTACCCTCGAGCAAGAGACCCAGTACTTC. The chain carries TRBV5-1 and TRBJ2-5, with D tentatively TRBD2 (6 bases). Germline V lookup: CDR1 SGHRS, CDR2 YFSETQ. Trimming shortened V by 0 bases and J by 2 bases, and 14 bases separated the two germline ends. The CDR3 loop spans 16 amino acids.

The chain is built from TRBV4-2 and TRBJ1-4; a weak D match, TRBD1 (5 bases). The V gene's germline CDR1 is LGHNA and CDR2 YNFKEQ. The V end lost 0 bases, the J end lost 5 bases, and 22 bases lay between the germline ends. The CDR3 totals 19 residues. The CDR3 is CASSQERGGERWSNEKLFF. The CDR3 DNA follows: TGTGCCAGCAGCCAAGAAAGGGGTGGCGAACGATGGTCGAATGAAAAACTGTTTTTT.

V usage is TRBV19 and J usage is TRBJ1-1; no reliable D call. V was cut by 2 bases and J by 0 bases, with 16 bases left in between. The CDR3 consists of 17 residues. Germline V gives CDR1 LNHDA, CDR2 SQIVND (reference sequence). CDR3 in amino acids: CASSIRVERYMNTEAFF. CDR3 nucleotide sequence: TGTGCCAGTAGTATAAGGGTGGAGCGCTACATGAACACTGAAGCTTTCTTT.

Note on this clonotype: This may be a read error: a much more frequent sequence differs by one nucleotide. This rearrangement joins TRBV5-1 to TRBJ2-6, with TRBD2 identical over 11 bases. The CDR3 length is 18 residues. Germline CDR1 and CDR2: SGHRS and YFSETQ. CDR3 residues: CASTQFSGRVAGANVLAF. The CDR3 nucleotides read TGCGCCAGCACCCAATTTAGCGGGAGGGTGGCTGGGGCCAACGTCCTGGCTTTC.

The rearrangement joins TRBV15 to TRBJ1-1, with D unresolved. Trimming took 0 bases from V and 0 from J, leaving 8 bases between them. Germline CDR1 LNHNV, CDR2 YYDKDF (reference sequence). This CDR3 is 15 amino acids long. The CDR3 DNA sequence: TGTGCCACCAGCAGAGACAGTGGGCTGAACACTGAAGCTTTCTTT. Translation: CATSRDSGLNTEAFF.

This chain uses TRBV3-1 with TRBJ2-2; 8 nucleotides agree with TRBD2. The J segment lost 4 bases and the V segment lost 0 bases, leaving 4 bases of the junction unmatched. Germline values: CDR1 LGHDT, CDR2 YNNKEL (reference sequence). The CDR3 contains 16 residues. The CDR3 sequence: CASSQELTSGTGELFF. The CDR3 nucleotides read TGTGCCAGCAGCCAAGAATTAACTAGCGGCACCGGGGAGCTGTTTTTT.

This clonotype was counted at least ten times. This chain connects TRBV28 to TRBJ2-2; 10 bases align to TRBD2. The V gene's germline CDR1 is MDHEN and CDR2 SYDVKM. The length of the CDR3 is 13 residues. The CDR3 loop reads CASGTSVPGELFF. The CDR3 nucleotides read TGTGCGAGCGGGACTAGCGTGCCCGGGGAGCTGTTTTTT.

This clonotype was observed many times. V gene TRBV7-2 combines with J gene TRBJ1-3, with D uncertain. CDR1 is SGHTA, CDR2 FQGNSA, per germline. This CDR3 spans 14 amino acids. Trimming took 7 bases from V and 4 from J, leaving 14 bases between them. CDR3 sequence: CASTPSGIGNTIYF. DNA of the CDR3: TGTGCCAGCACTCCTAGCGGGATAGGAAACACCATATATTTT.

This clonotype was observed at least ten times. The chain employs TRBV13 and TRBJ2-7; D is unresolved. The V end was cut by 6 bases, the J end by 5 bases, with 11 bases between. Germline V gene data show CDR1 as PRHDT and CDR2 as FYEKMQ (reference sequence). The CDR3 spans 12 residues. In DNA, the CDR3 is TGTGCCAGCAGGTTGCGACTCAACGAGCAGTACTTC. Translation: CASRLRLNEQYF.